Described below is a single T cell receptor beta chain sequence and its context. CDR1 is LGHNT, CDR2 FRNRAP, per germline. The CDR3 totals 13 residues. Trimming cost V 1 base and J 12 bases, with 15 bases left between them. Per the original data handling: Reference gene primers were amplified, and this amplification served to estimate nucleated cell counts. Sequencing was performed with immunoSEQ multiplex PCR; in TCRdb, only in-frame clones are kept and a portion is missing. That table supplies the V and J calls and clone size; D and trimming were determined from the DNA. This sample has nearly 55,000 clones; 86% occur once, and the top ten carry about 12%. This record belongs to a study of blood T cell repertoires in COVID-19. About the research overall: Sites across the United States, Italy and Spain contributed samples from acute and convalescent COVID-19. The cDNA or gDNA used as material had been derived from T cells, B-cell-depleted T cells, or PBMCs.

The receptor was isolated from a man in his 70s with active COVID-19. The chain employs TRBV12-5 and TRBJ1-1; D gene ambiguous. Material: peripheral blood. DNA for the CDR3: TGTGCTAGTGGTTTGGCCGGAGGGAGAACATCTTTCTTT. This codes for CASGLAGGRTSFF.